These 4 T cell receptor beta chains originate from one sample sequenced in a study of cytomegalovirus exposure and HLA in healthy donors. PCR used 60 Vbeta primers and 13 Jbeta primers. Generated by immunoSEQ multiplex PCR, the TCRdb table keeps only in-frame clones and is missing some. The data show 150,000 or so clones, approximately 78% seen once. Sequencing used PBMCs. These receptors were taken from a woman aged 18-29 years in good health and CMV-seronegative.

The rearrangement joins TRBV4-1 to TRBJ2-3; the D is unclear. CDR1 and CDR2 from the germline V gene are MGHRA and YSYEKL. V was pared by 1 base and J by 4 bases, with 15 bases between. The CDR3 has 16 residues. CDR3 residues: CASSQANLVSADTQYF. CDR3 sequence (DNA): TGCGCCAGCAGCCAAGCCAATCTAGTGTCCGCAGATACGCAGTATTTT.

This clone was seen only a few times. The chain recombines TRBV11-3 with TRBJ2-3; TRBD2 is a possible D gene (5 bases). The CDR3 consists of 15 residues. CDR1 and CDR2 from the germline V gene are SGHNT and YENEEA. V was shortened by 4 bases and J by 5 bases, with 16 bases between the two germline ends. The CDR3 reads CASSSSTGYGDTQYF. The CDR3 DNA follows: TGTGCCAGCAGCTCCTCGACGGGGTATGGAGATACGCAGTATTTT. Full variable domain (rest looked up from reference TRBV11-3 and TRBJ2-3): EAGVVQSPRYKIIEKKQPVAFWCNPISGHNTLYWYLQNLGQGPELLIRYENEEAVDDSQLPKDRFSAERLKGVDSTLKIQPAELGDSAVYLCASSSSTGYGDTQYFGPGTRLTVL.

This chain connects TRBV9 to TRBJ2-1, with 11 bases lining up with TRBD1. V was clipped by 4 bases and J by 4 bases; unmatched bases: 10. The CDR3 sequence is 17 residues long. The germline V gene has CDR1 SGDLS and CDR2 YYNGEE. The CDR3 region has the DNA TGTGCCAGCAGCTCGGGACAGGGGGTTAGACCATACAATGAGCAGTTCTTC. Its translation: CASSSGQGVRPYNEQFF. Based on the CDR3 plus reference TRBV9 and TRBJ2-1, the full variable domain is DSGVTQTPKHLITATGQRVTLRCSPRSGDLSVYWYQQSLDQGLQFLIQYYNGEERAKGNILERFSAQQFPDLHSELNLSSLELGDSALYFCASSSGQGVRPYNEQFFGPGTRLTVL.

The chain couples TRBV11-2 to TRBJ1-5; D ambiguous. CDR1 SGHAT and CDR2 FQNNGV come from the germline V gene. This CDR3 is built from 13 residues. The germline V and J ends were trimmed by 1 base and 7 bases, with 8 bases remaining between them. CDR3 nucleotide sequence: TGTGCCAGCAGCTTAGTCGTGCGGCAGCCCCAGCATTTT. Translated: CASSLVVRQPQHF.